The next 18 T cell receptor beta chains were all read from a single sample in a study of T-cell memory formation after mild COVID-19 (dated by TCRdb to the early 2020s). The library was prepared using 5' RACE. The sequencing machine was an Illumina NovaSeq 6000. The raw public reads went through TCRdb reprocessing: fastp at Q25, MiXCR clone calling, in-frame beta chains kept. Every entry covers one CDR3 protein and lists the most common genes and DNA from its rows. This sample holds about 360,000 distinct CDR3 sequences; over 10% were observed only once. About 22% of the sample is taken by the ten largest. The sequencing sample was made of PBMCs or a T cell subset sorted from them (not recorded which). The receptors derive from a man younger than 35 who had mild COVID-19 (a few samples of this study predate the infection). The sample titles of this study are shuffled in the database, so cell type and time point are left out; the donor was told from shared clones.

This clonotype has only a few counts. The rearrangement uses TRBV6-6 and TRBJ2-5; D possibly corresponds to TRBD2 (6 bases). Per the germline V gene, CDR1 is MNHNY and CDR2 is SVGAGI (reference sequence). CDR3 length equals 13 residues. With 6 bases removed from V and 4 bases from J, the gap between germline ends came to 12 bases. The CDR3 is CASSSVGGETQYF. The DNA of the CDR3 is TGTGCCAGCAGCAGCGTCGGGGGAGAGACCCAGTACTTC.

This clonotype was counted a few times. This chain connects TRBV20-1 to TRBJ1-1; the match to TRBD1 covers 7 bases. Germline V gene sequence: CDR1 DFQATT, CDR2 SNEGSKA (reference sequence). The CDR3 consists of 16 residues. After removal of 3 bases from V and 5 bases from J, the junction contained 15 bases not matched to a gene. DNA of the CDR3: TGCAGTGCTAGTATCCGGGACAGCCAGGCGAGGACTGAAGCTTTCTTT. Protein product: CSASIRDSQARTEAFF.

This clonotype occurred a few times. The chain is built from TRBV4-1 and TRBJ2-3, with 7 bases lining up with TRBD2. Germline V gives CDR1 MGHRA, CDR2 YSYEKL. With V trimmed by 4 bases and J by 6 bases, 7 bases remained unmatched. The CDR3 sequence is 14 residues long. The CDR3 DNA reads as TGCGCCAGCAGCCCGATGGAGGGAGGGGATACGCAGTATTTT. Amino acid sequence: CASSPMEGGDTQYF.

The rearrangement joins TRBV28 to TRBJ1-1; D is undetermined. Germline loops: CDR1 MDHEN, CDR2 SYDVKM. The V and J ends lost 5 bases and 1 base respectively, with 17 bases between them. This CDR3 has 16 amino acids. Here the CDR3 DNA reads TGTGCCAGCAGTCCCGCCGGGGAGGAGAGGAACACTGAAGCTTTCTTT. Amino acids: CASSPAGEERNTEAFF.

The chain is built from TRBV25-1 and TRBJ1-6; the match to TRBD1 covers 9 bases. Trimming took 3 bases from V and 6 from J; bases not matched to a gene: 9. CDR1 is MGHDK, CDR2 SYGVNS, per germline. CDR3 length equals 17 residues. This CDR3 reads CASSDLQGAGSNSPLHF. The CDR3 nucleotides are TGTGCCAGCAGTGACCTACAGGGGGCTGGATCTAATTCACCCCTCCACTTT.

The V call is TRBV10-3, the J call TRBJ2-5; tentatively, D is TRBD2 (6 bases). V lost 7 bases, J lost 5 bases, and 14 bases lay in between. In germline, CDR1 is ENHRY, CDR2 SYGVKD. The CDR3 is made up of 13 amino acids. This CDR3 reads CAIKSTSLETQYF. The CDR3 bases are TGTGCCATCAAGTCGACTAGTTTGGAGACCCAGTACTTC.

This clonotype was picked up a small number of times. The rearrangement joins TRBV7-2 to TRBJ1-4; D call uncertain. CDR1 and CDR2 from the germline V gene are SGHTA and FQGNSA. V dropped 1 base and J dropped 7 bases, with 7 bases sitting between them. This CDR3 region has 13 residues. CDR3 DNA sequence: TGTGCCAGCAGCTTAGTTGCAGCTGAAAAACTGTTTTTT. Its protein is CASSLVAAEKLFF. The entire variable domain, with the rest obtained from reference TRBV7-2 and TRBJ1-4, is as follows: GAGVSQSPSNKVTEKGKDVELRCDPISGHTALYWYRQSLGQGLEFLIYFQGNSAPDKSGLPSDRFSAERTGGSVSTLTIQRTQQEDSAVYLCASSLVAAEKLFFGSGTQLSVL.

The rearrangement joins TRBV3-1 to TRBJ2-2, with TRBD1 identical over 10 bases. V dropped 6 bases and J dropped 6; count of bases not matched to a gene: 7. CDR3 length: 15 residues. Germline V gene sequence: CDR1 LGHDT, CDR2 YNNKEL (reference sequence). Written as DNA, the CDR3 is TGTGCCAGCAGTCGACAGGGGGCGCCGGCCGGGGAGCTGTTTTTT. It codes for CASSRQGAPAGELFF. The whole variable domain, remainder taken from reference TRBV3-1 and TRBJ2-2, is DTAVSQTPKYLVTQMGNDKSIKCEQNLGHDTMYWYKQDSKKFLKIMFSYNNKELIINETVPNRFSPKSPDKAHLNLHINSLELGDSAVYFCASSRQGAPAGELFFGEGSRLTVL.

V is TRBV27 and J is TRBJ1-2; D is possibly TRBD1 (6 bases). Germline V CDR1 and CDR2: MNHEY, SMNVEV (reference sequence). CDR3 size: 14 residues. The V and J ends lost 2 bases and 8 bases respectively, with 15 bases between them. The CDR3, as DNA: TGTGCCAGCAGTTTAGGCGGGGGCCCGTCAGGCTACACCTTC. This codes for CASSLGGGPSGYTF.

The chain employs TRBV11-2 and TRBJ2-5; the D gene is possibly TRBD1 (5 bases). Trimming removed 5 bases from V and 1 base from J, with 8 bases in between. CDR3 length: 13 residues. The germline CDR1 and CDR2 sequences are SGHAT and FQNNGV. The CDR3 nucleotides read TGTGCCAGCAGCCCAGGGATCCAAGAGACCCAGTACTTC. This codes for CASSPGIQETQYF.

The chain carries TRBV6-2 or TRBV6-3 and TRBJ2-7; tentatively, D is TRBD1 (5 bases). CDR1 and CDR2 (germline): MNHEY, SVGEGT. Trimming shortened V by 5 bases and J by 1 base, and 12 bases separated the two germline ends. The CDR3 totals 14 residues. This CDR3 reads CASSPRRGSYEQYV. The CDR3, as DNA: TGTGCCAGCAGTCCCCGAAGGGGTTCCTACGAGCAGTACGTC.

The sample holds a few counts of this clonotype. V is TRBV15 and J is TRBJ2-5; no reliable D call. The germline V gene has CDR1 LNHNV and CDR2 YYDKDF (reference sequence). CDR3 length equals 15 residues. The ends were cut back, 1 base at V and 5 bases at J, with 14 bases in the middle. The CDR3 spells CATSRASGPGETQYF. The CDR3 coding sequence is TGTGCCACCAGCAGAGCCTCCGGACCAGGCGAGACCCAGTACTTC.

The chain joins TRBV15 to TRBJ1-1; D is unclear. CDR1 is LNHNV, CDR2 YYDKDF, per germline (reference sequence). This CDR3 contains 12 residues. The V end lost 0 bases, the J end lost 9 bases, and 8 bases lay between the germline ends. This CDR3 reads CATSREGVKAFF. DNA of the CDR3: TGTGCCACCAGCAGAGAGGGCGTTAAAGCTTTCTTT.

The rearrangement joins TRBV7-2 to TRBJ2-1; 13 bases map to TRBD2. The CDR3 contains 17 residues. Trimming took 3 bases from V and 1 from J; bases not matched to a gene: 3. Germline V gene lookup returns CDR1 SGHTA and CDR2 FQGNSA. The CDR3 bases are TGTGCCAGCAGCTTCGGGACTAGCGGGATATCCTACAATGAGCAGTTCTTC. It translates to CASSFGTSGISYNEQFF.

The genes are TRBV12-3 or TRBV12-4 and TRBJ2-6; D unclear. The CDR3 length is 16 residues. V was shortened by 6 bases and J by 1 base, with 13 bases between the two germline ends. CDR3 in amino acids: CASRSIQLSGANVLTF. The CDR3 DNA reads TGTGCCAGCAGGTCCATACAGCTTTCTGGGGCCAACGTCCTGACTTTC.

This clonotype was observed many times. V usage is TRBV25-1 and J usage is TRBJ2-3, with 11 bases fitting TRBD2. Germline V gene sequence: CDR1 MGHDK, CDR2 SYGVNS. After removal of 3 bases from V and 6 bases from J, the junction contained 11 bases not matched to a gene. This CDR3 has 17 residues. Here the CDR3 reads CASSEEGTSGGGDTQYF. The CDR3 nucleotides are TGTGCCAGCAGTGAGGAGGGGACTAGCGGAGGTGGGGATACGCAGTATTTT.

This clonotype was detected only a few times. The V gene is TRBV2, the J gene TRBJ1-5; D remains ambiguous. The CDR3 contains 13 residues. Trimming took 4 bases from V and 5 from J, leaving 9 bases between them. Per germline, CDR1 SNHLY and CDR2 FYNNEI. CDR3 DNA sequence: TGTGCCAGCAGTGTAGGGTCGGATCAGCCCCAGCATTTT. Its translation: CASSVGSDQPQHF.

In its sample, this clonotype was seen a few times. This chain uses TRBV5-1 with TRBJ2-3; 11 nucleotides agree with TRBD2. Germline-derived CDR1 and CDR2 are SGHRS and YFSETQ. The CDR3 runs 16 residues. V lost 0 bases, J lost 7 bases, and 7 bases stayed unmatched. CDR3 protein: CASSLASGGLGYTQYF. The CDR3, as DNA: TGCGCCAGCAGCTTGGCTAGCGGGGGGCTGGGCTATACGCAGTATTTT.